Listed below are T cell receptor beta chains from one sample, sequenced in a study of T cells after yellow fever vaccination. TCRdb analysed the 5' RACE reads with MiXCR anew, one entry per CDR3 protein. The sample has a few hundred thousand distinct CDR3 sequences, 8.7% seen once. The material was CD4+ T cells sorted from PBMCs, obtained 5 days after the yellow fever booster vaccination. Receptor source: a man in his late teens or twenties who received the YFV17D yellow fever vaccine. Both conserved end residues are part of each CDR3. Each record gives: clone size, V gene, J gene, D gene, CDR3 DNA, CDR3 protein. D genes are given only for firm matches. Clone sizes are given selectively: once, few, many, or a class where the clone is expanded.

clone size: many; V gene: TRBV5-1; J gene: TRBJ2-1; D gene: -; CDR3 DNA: TGCGCCAGCAGCCCCCGCGGGGGCGCATACAATGAGCAGTTCTTC; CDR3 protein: CASSPRGGAYNEQFF
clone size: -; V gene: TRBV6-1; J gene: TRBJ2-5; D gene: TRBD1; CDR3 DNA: TGTGCCAGCAGTGGGACAGGATGGGAGACCCAGTACTTC; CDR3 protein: CASSGTGWETQYF
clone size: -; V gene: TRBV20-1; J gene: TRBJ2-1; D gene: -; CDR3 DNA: TGCAGTGCTAGATCACCCTCGGGGGCCGGTTACAATGAGCAGTTCTTC; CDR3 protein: CSARSPSGAGYNEQFF
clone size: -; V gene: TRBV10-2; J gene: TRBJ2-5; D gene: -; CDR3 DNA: TGCGCCAGCCTGGGAACAGTCGGAGAGACCCAGTACTTC; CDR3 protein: CASLGTVGETQYF
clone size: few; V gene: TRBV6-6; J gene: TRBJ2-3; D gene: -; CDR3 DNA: TGTGCCAGCAGGCCTCAGATCGCTAGCACAGATACGCAGTATTTT; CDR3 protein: CASRPQIASTDTQYF
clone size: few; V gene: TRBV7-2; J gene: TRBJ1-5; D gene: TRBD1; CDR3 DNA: TGTGCCAGCAGCCTTACAGGGGTGAATCAGCCCCAGCATTTT; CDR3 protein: CASSLTGVNQPQHF
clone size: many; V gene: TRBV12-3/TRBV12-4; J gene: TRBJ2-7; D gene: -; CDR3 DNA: TGTGCCAGCAGGGGGACACCAGAGAGCTACGAGCAGTACTTC; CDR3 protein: CASRGTPESYEQYF
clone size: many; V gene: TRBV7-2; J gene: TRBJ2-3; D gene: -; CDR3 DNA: TGTGCCAGCAGCTTGGGGCGGGGCACAGATACGCAGTATTTT; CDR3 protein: CASSLGRGTDTQYF
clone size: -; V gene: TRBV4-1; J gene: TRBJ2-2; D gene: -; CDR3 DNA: TGCGCCAGCAGCCCGACTCCCGGGACCCGGAACGGGGAGCTGTTTTTT; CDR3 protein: CASSPTPGTRNGELFF
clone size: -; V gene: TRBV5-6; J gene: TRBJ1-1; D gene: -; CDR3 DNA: TGTGCCAGCAGCTGGACAATTATGAACACTGAAGCTTTCTTT; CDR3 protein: CASSWTIMNTEAFF
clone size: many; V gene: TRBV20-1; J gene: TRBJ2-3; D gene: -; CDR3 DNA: TGCAGTGCTATAAGGGGGGTGGGCACAGATACGCAGTATTTT; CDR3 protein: CSAIRGVGTDTQYF
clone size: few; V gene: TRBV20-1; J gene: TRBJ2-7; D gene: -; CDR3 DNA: TGCAGTGCTAGAGCCCCGGGGATCAGCACGTACGAGCAGTACTTC; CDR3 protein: CSARAPGISTYEQYF
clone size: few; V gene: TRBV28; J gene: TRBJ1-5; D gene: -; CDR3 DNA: TGTGCCAGCAGTAGCCAGGGGACCCGAATTAGCAATCAGCCCCAGCATTTT; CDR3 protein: CASSSQGTRISNQPQHF
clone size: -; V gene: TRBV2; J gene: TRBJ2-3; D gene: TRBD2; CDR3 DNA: TGTGCCAGCAGTGAATTGGCGGGAGGGGGCACAGATACGCAGTATTTT; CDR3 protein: CASSELAGGGTDTQYF
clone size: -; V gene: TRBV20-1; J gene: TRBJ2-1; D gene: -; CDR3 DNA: TGCAGTGCTAGCGGGGGTCTTTCATACAATGAGCAGTTCTTC; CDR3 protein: CSASGGLSYNEQFF
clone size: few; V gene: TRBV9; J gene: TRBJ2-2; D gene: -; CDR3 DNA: TGTGCCAGCAGCGTAGTTCCGGGGGGCCCGAGGGAGCTGTTTTTT; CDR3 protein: CASSVVPGGPRELFF
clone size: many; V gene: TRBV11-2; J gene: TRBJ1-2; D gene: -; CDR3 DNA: TGTGCCAGCAGCTCACACTCGCGCCCCAACTATGGCTACACCTTC; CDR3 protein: CASSSHSRPNYGYTF
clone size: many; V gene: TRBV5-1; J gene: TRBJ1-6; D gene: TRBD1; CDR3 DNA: TGCGCCAGCACTGGGACAGAGAATTCACCCCTCCACTTT; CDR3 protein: CASTGTENSPLHF
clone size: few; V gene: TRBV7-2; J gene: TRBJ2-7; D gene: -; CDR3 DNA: TGTGCCAGCACCCCTGGGGTGGGCGAGCAGTACTTC; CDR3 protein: CASTPGVGEQYF
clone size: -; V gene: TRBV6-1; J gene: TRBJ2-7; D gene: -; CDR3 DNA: TGTGCCAGCAGGAGCACAACGAGAGACGAGCAGTACTTC; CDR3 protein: CASRSTTRDEQYF
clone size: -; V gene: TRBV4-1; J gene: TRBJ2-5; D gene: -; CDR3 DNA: TGCGCCAGCAGCCCGCAGGACGGTTGGAAGACCCAGTACTTC; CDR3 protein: CASSPQDGWKTQYF
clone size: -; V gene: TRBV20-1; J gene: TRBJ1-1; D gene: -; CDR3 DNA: TGCAGTGCGTCAAGGGGATCTGAAGCTTTCTTT; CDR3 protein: CSASRGSEAFF
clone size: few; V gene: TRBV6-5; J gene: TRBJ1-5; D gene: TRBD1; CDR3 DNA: TGTGCCAGCAGTTACGGGACAGGGTTGAATCAGCCCCAGCATTTT; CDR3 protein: CASSYGTGLNQPQHF
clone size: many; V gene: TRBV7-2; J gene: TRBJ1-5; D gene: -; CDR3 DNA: TGTGCCAGCGGCCCCGGGTCAACTGAGGGGGCCCAGCATTTT; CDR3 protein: CASGPGSTEGAQHF
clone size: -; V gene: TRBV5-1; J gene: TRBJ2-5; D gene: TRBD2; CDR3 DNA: TGCGCCAGCGCGGGGGGGGGCCAAGTGGCCCAGTACTTC; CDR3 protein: CASAGGGQVAQYF
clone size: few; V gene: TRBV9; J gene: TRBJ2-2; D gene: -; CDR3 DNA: TGTGCCAGCAGCGTAGATCAGGGTTACACCGGGGAGCTGTTTTTT; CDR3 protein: CASSVDQGYTGELFF
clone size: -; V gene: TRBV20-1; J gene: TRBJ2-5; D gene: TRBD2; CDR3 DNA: TGCAGTGCTAGACAGGTCGGGGGGCAAGAGACCCAGTACTTC; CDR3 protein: CSARQVGGQETQYF
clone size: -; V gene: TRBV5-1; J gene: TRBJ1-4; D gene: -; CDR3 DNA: TGCGCCAGCAGCGAAACGGATAATGAAAAACTGTTTTTT; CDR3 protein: CASSETDNEKLFF
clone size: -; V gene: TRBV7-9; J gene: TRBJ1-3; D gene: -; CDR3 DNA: TGTGCCAGCAGCCTAACTGCGGGCTCTGGAAACACCATATATTTT; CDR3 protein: CASSLTAGSGNTIYF
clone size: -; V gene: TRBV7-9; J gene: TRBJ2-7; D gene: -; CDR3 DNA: TGTGCCAGCAGCTTAGTGTCTGAGGGACCACAATTCGAGCAGTACTTC; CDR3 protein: CASSLVSEGPQFEQYF
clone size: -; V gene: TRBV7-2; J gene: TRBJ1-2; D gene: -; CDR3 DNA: TGTGCCAGCAGCTTAAACACAGGCGATATGGGTGGCTACACCTTC; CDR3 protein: CASSLNTGDMGGYTF
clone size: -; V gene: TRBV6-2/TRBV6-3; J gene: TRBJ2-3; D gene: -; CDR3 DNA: TGTGCCAGCAGTTACTCCGGGATTAGCACAGATACGCAGTATTTT; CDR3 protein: CASSYSGISTDTQYF
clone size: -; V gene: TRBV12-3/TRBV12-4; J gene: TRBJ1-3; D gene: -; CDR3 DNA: TGTGCCAGCAGTGGGGACATCTCTGGAAACACCATATATTTT; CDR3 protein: CASSGDISGNTIYF
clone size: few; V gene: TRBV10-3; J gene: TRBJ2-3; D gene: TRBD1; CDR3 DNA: TGTGCCATCAGTGGGAATGGACAGGTTGGCACAGATACGCAGTATTTT; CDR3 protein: CAISGNGQVGTDTQYF
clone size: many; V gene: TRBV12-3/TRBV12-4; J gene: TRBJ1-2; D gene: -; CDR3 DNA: TGTGCCAGCAGTTTCGGGCAGACCTATGGCTACACCTTC; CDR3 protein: CASSFGQTYGYTF
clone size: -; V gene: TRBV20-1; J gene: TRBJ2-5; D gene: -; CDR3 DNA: TGCAGTGCTAGTTACCACGTTGTCCAAGAGACCCAGTACTTC; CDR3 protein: CSASYHVVQETQYF
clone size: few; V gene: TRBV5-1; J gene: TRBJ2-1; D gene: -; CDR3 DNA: TGCGCCAGCAGCTTGGATGGTAACTACTACAATGAGCAGTTCTTC; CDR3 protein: CASSLDGNYYNEQFF